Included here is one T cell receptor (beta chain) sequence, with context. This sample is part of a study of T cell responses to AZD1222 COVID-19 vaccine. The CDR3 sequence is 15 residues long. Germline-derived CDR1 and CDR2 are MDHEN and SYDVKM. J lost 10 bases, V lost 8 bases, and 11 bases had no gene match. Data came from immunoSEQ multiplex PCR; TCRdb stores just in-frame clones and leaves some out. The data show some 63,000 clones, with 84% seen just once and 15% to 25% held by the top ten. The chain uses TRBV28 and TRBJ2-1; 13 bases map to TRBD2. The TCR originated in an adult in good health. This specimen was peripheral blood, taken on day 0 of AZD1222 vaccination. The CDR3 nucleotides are TGTGCCAGCGGGACTAGCGGGGCCCTTAGTGGGGAGCAGTTCTTC. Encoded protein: CASGTSGALSGEQFF.